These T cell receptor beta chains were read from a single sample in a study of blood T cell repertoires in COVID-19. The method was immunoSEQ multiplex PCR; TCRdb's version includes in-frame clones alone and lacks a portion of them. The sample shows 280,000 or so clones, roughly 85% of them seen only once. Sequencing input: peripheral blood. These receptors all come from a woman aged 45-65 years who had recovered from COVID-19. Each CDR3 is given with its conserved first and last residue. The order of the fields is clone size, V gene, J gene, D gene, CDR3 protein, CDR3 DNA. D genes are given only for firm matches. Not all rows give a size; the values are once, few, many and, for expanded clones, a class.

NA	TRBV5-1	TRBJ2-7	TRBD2	CASSLAGGIRRNYEQYF	TGCGCCAGCAGCTTGGCCGGGGGGATTCGGAGGAACTACGAGCAGTACTTC
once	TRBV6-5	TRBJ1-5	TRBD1	CATNGQGNQPQHF	TGTGCCACCAATGGACAGGGGAATCAGCCCCAGCATTTT
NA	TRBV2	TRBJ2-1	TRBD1	CASSGTGHNEQFF	TGTGCCAGCAGTGGGACAGGTCACAATGAGCAGTTCTTC
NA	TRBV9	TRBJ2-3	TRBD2	CASSLRGGVASGSDTQYF	TGTGCCAGCAGCCTACGTGGCGGAGTGGCTAGCGGGAGTGATACGCAGTATTTT
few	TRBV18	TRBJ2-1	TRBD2	CASSPPGLAGKNEQFF	TGTGCCAGCTCACCACCGGGACTAGCGGGAAAAAATGAGCAGTTCTTC
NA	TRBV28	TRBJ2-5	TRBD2	CASIAGDQETQYF	TGTGCCAGCATAGCGGGGGACCAAGAGACCCAGTACTTC
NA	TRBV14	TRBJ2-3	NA	CASSPPFGTGSPTDTQYF	TGTGCCAGCAGCCCACCGTTTGGAACGGGGAGTCCCACAGATACGCAGTATTTT
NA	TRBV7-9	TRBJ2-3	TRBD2	CASTNRRTSGSTDTQYF	TGTGCCAGCACCAACAGGAGGACTAGCGGGAGCACAGATACGCAGTATTTT
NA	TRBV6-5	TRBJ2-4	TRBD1	CASSHRDRVLSF	TGTGCCAGCAGTCACCGGGACAGGGTATTGTCCTTC
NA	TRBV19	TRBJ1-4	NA	CASTLVGANEKLFF	TGTGCCAGTACCCTGGTTGGAGCTAATGAAAAACTGTTTTTT
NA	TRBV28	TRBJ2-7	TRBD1	CASSLSGTGGGEQYF	TGTGCCAGCAGTCTCTCCGGGACAGGGGGCGGCGAGCAGTACTTC
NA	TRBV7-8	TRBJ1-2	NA	CASSLQQGNGYTF	TGTGCCAGCAGCTTACAACAGGGAAATGGCTACACCTTC
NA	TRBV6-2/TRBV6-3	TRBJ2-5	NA	CASSYEGGRVETQYF	TGTGCCAGCAGTTACGAGGGGGGGCGAGTGGAGACCCAGTACTTC
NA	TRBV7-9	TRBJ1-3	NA	CASMGGSENTIYF	TGTGCCAGCATGGGGGGTAGCGAAAACACCATATATTTT
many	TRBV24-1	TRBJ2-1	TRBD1	CATSDSISSGQIKNEQFF	TGTGCCACCAGTGACTCAATTAGTTCGGGACAGATAAAGAATGAGCAGTTCTTC
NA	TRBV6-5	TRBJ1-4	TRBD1	CATSGTENEKLFF	TGTGCCACCTCCGGGACAGAAAATGAAAAACTGTTTTTT
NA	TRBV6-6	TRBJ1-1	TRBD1	CASSQGGRVLHTEAFF	TGTGCCAGCAGCCAAGGGGGCCGGGTTTTGCACACTGAAGCTTTCTTT
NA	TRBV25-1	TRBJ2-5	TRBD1	CASNQGAWETQYF	TGTGCCAGCAACCAGGGGGCGTGGGAGACCCAGTACTTC
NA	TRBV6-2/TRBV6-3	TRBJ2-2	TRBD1	CASSRPGGPTGELFF	TGTGCCAGCAGTCGCCCAGGGGGACCGACCGGGGAGCTGTTTTTT
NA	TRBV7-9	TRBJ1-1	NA	CASSRAGTEAFF	TGTGCCAGCAGCCGGGCGGGCACTGAAGCTTTCTTT
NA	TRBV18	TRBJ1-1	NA	CASSSGHRNTEAFF	TGTGCCAGCTCGTCGGGACACAGGAACACTGAAGCTTTCTTT
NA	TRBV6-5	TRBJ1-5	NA	CASSPGGASQPQHF	TGTGCCAGCAGCCCCGGGGGGGCGAGTCAGCCCCAGCATTTT
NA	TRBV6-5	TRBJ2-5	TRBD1	CASSSGTGGETQYF	TGTGCCAGCAGTTCCGGGACAGGGGGAGAGACCCAGTACTTC
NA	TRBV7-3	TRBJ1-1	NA	CASSQGRGSEAFF	TGTGCCAGCAGCCAAGGGAGGGGTTCTGAAGCTTTCTTT
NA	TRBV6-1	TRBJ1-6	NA	CASSDFSGRNNSPLHF	TGTGCCAGCAGTGATTTCTCAGGGCGAAATAATTCACCCCTCCACTTT
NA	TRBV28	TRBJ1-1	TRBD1	CASNTPDRANTEAFF	TGTGCCAGCAATACTCCCGACAGGGCGAACACTGAAGCTTTCTTT
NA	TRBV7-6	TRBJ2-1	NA	CASSLSSRVQYNEQFF	TGTGCCAGCAGCTTAAGCTCCAGGGTGCAATACAATGAGCAGTTCTTC
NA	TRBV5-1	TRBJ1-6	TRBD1	CASSLAALYRGLSNSPLHF	TGCGCCAGCAGCTTGGCCGCCTTGTACAGGGGGCTTAGTAATTCACCCCTCCACTTT
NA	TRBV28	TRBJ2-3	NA	CASSSQTARADTQYF	TGTGCCAGCAGTTCACAGACGGCCCGCGCGGATACGCAGTATTTT
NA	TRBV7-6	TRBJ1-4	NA	CASSFDSEKLFF	TGTGCCAGCAGCTTCGACAGCGAAAAACTGTTTTTT
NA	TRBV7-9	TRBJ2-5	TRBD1	CASSLGGDRAETQYF	TGTGCCAGCAGCTTAGGGGGGGACAGGGCCGAGACCCAGTACTTC
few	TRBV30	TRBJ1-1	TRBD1	CAWTKAGTGDTEAFF	TGTGCCTGGACCAAGGCCGGGACAGGGGACACTGAAGCTTTCTTT
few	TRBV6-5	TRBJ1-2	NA	CASSSPTNYGYTF	TGTGCCAGCTCATCCCCCACTAACTATGGCTACACCTTC
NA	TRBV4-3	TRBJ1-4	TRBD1	CASSQDLLADRVDEKLFF	TGCGCCAGCAGCCAAGATCTTTTGGCGGACAGGGTGGATGAAAAACTGTTTTTT
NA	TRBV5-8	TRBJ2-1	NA	CASSFRVKYNEQFF	TGTGCCAGCAGCTTCAGGGTTAAATACAATGAGCAGTTCTTC
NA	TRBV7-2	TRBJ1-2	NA	CASSLGGDRNYGYTF	TGTGCCAGCAGCTTAGGGGGGGATCGTAACTATGGCTACACCTTC
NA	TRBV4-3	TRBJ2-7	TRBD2	CASSQVLAGSYEQYF	TGCGCCAGCAGCCAAGTACTAGCGGGATCCTACGAGCAGTACTTC
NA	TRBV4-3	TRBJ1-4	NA	CPRAKIRLFF	TGCCCCAGAGCGAAGATCAGACTGTTTTTT
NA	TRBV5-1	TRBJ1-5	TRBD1	CASSLGQGGNQPQHF	TGCGCCAGCAGCTTGGGACAGGGGGGCAATCAGCCCCAGCATTTT
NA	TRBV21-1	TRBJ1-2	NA	CAGSLNRGDDGYTF	TGTGCCGGAAGCCTCAACAGGGGGGATGATGGCTACACCTTC
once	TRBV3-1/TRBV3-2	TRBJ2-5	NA	CASSQVKAGGETQYF	TGTGCCAGCAGCCAAGTAAAGGCCGGCGGAGAGACCCAGTACTTC
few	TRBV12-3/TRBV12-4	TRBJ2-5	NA	CASSLRVGETQYF	TGTGCCAGCAGTTTACGGGTGGGTGAGACCCAGTACTTC
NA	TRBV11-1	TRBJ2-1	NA	CASSFELPGAYNEQFF	TGTGCCAGCAGCTTCGAACTACCGGGTGCCTACAATGAGCAGTTCTTC